These T cell receptor beta chains were read from a single sample in a study of blood T cell repertoires in COVID-19. Using immunoSEQ multiplex PCR, the repertoire was profiled, and TCRdb retains in-frame clones only, with some absent. Among around 200,000 clones, over 75% were seen once, and the ten largest hold roughly 14%. The sequenced sample was peripheral blood. The source of these receptors is a man aged 50-59 years who had recovered from COVID-19. The CDR3 runs from the conserved cysteine through the conserved F or W. A D gene is named only where the DNA matches it firmly. Clone size appears in some rows only: once, few, many, or a class for an expanded clone.

clone_size j_call d_call v_call cdr3_aa cdr3_nt
- TRBJ2-7 TRBD2 TRBV3-1/TRBV3-2 CASSQDAAGVGHEQYF TGTGCCAGCAGCCAAGATGCAGCGGGAGTAGGCCACGAGCAGTACTTC
- TRBJ2-4 - TRBV6-5 CASSRRGGDIQYF TGTGCCAGCAGCAGAAGGGGGGGAGACATTCAGTACTTC
- TRBJ2-1 TRBD2 TRBV10-3 CAISARREGQFF TGTGCCATCAGTGCTCGTCGGGAGGGGCAGTTCTTC
once TRBJ2-5 TRBD2 TRBV30 CAWSDPGLAGVETQYF TGTGCCTGGAGTGACCCCGGACTAGCGGGAGTGGAGACCCAGTACTTC
many TRBJ2-3 TRBD1 TRBV29-1 CSVEMRRGSTDTQYF TGCAGCGTTGAAATGCGCAGGGGGAGCACAGATACGCAGTATTTT
- TRBJ2-7 - TRBV11-2 CASSLILRGEQYF TGTGCCAGCAGCTTAATTCTCAGGGGCGAGCAGTACTTC
- TRBJ2-7 - TRBV7-2 CASSRSVSGYLGEQYF TGTGCCAGCAGCCGTAGCGTCTCGGGATACTTAGGGGAGCAGTACTTC
- TRBJ2-3 - TRBV28 CASSPRGLQPNTDTQYF TGTGCCAGCAGCCCCCGGGGGTTACAGCCGAACACAGATACGCAGTATTTT
- TRBJ2-1 - TRBV14 CASSHSGNEQFF TGTGCCAGCAGCCATTCCGGCAATGAGCAGTTCTTC
- TRBJ2-1 TRBD2 TRBV19 CASSKLGGSYNEQFF TGTGCCAGTAGTAAGCTCGGGGGGTCCTACAATGAGCAGTTCTTC
- TRBJ2-5 TRBD1 TRBV6-1 CASSGTGGVSPSETQYF TGTGCCAGCAGTGGGACAGGGGGCGTTTCACCCTCAGAGACCCAGTACTTC
- TRBJ1-2 - TRBV2 CASSVGSGYTF TGTGCCAGCAGTGTAGGGAGTGGCTACACCTTC
- TRBJ2-1 - TRBV28 CASSLPQTGYNEQFF TGTGCCAGCAGTTTGCCACAAACAGGATACAATGAGCAGTTCTTC
few TRBJ1-5 - TRBV4-3 CASSQVHGFGQPQHF TGCGCCAGCAGCCAAGTTCACGGGTTTGGCCAGCCCCAGCATTTT
- TRBJ2-2 - TRBV11-2 CASSLRYRSTGELFF TGTGCCAGCAGCCTAAGGTACAGATCCACCGGGGAGCTGTTTTTT
- TRBJ2-3 - TRBV2 CASRTLGAYGTDTQYF TGTGCCAGCAGGACCTTGGGGGCCTATGGCACAGATACGCAGTATTTT
- TRBJ1-1 - TRBV4-1 CASHHLMGARGANTEAFF TGCGCCAGCCACCATTTGATGGGGGCGCGGGGGGCTAACACTGAAGCTTTCTTT
- TRBJ2-1 - TRBV21-1 CAINTGTSIGGEQFF TGTGCCATCAATACCGGGACTAGTATCGGAGGTGAGCAGTTCTTC
- TRBJ2-1 - TRBV11-2 CASSLVLYNEQFF TGTGCCAGCAGCTTAGTTCTGTACAATGAGCAGTTCTTC
many TRBJ1-1 - TRBV20-1 CSASPLGRANTEAFF TGCAGTGCTAGTCCTCTTGGCAGGGCGAACACTGAAGCTTTCTTT
many TRBJ1-1 - TRBV19 CASSVAGLYTEAFF TGTGCCAGTAGTGTGGCAGGGTTGTACACTGAAGCTTTCTTT
- TRBJ2-2 - TRBV30 CAWNREIFTGELFF TGTGCCTGGAACAGGGAGATTTTCACCGGGGAGCTGTTTTTT
- TRBJ2-3 TRBD1 TRBV5-1 CASSGGQGSDTQYF TGCGCCAGCAGCGGGGGACAGGGCTCAGATACGCAGTATTTT
- TRBJ2-7 TRBD2 TRBV9 CASSEGLADYEQYF TGTGCCAGCAGCGAGGGACTAGCGGACTACGAGCAGTACTTC
many TRBJ1-1 TRBD1 TRBV4-3 CASSQDWGTVNTEAFF TGCGCCAGCAGCCAAGATTGGGGGACAGTAAACACTGAAGCTTTCTTT
- TRBJ2-7 - TRBV6-5 CASRPRASQSYEQYF TGTGCCAGCCGCCCAAGGGCTAGCCAATCCTACGAGCAGTACTTC
- TRBJ1-4 - TRBV5-1 CASRHQGIREKLFF TGCGCCAGCAGACATCAGGGTATCCGCGAAAAACTGTTTTTT
once TRBJ1-1 - TRBV7-2 CASSLGQAVNTEAFF TGTGCCAGCAGCTTAGGACAGGCCGTGAACACTGAAGCTTTCTTT
- TRBJ2-7 TRBD2 TRBV7-2 CASSLATSGYEQYF TGTGCCAGCAGCTTAGCGACTAGCGGATACGAGCAGTACTTC
- TRBJ2-2 TRBD2 TRBV5-1 CASSSRLAGGAGELFF TGCGCCAGCAGCTCCCGACTAGCGGGAGGAGCCGGGGAGCTGTTTTTT
- TRBJ2-2 - TRBV7-9 CASSLFSSRPNTGELFF TGTGCCAGCAGCTTATTTAGCAGTCGACCGAACACCGGGGAGCTGTTTTTT
- TRBJ2-7 - TRBV4-2 CASSHRRLGGEEQYF TGTGCCAGCAGCCACCGACGACTAGGAGGTGAGGAGCAGTACTTC
- TRBJ1-1 - TRBV28 CASTQLRGNVLNTEAFF TGTGCCAGCACCCAACTCAGGGGAAACGTCTTGAACACTGAAGCTTTCTTT
once TRBJ2-7 TRBD1 TRBV14 CASSPGQGTNEQYF TGTGCCAGCAGCCCCGGACAGGGTACAAACGAGCAGTACTTC
- TRBJ2-1 - TRBV4-2 CASSQDQIRDNEQFF TGTGCCAGCAGCCAAGATCAAATACGGGACAATGAGCAGTTCTTC
- TRBJ2-7 - TRBV15 CATSPLGAGSREQYF TGTGCCACCAGCCCACTTGGGGCGGGATCCCGGGAGCAGTACTTC
- TRBJ2-7 TRBD2 TRBV9 CASSVEGTRGYEQYF TGTGCCAGCAGCGTAGAAGGGACTAGAGGATACGAGCAGTACTTC
- TRBJ1-2 TRBD1 TRBV28 CASSLNRGRVGYTF TGTGCCAGCAGTCTCAACAGGGGGCGAGTAGGCTACACCTTC
- TRBJ2-5 TRBD2 TRBV7-3 CASSSIAGAGETQYF TGTGCCAGCAGCTCCATAGCGGGAGCAGGAGAGACCCAGTACTTC
- TRBJ2-1 - TRBV19 CASSIVDSLPRYEQFF TGTGCCAGTAGTATCGTCGACAGCCTACCTAGGTATGAGCAGTTCTTC
few TRBJ1-1 TRBD1 TRBV2 CASSAGQGRGNTEAFF TGTGCCAGCAGTGCGGGACAGGGTAGGGGGAACACTGAAGCTTTCTTT
- TRBJ2-2 - TRBV10-2 CASSDYEAGMNTGELFF TGCGCCAGCAGTGACTATGAGGCGGGAATGAACACCGGGGAGCTGTTTTTT
- TRBJ1-6 - TRBV27 CASSPADRINSPLHF TGTGCCAGCAGTCCCGCGGACAGAATCAATTCACCCCTCCACTTT
- TRBJ1-1 - TRBV4-1 CASSHQFSRVGVNTEAFF TGCGCCAGCAGCCATCAGTTCAGTAGAGTCGGGGTGAACACTGAAGCTTTCTTT
- TRBJ2-1 - TRBV7-2 CASSLGASVLATPFF TGTGCCAGCAGCTTAGGGGCTAGCGTCCTCGCAACCCCGTTCTTC
- TRBJ2-7 - TRBV18 CASSASGRAYEQYF TGTGCCAGCTCTGCTTCAGGTCGAGCCTACGAGCAGTACTTC
once TRBJ2-7 - TRBV27 CASSPQPASGQYF TGTGCCAGCAGTCCACAACCAGCTTCGGGGCAGTACTTC
- TRBJ1-5 - TRBV15 CATSRDRVSNQPQHF TGTGCCACCAGCAGAGATCGGGTCAGCAATCAGCCCCAGCATTTT
few TRBJ2-3 TRBD2 TRBV7-9 CASSQTGTTGDTQYF TGTGCCAGCAGCCAAACCGGGACTACCGGAGATACGCAGTATTTT
- TRBJ1-5 - TRBV7-9 CASSFSNQPQHF TGTGCCAGCAGCTTTTCAAATCAGCCCCAGCATTTT
- TRBJ1-6 TRBD1 TRBV5-5 CASSLSDRGNPPLHF TGTGCCAGCAGCCTGAGCGACAGGGGAAACCCACCCCTCCACTTT
- TRBJ2-1 TRBD2 TRBV4-3 CASSDFTGRAGNEQFF TGCGCCAGCAGTGACTTTACCGGGAGGGCGGGCAATGAGCAGTTCTTC
- TRBJ1-2 - TRBV11-2 CASSDPGFNGYTF TGTGCCAGCAGCGACCCAGGGTTTAATGGCTACACCTTC
- TRBJ2-3 TRBD1 TRBV5-1 CASSPPPGQGGDTQYF TGCGCCAGCAGCCCCCCTCCGGGACAGGGGGGGGATACGCAGTATTTT
once TRBJ1-1 - TRBV6-5 CASNKPGDKAFF TGTGCCAGCAATAAACCCGGAGATAAAGCTTTCTTT